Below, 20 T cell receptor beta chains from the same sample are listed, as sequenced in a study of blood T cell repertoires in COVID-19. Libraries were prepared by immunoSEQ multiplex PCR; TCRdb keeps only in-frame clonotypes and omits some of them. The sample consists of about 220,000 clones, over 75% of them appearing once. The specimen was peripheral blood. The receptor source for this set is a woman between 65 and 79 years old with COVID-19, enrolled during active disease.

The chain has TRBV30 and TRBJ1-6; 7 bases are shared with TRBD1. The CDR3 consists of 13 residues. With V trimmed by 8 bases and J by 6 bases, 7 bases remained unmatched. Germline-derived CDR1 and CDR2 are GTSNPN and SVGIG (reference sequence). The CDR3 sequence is CAEGTVGNSPLHF. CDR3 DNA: TGTGCCGAAGGGACAGTCGGTAATTCACCCCTCCACTTT.

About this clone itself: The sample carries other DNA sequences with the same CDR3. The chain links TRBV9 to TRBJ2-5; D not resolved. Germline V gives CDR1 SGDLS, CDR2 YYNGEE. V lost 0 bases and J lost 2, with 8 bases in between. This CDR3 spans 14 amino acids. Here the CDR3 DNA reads TGTGCCAGCAGCGTAGGAACGGTTCAAGAGACCCAGTACTTC. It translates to CASSVGTVQETQYF.

This chain's CDR3 is CASSVAAGKTGETQYF. The CDR3 nucleotides read TGTGCCAGCAGCGTAGCTGCGGGCAAGACGGGAGAGACCCAGTACTTC. The chain carries TRBV9 and TRBJ2-5, with D possibly being TRBD2 (5 bases). The CDR3 runs 16 residues. V was clipped by 0 bases and J by 4 bases, with 16 bases between them. The germline V gene encodes CDR1 SGDLS and CDR2 YYNGEE. Full variable domain (outside the CDR3, taken from reference TRBV9 and TRBJ2-5): DSGVTQTPKHLITATGQRVTLRCSPRSGDLSVYWYQQSLDQGLQFLIQYYNGEERAKGNILERFSAQQFPDLHSELNLSSLELGDSALYFCASSVAAGKTGETQYFGPGTRLLVL.

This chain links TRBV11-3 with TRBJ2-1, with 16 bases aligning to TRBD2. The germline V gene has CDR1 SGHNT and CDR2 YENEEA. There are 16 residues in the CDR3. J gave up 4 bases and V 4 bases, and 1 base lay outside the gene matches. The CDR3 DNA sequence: TGTGCCAGCAGCTGGGGACTAGCGGGAGGGTACAATGAGCAGTTCTTC. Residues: CASSWGLAGGYNEQFF. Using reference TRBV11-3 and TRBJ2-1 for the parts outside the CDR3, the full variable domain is EAGVVQSPRYKIIEKKQPVAFWCNPISGHNTLYWYLQNLGQGPELLIRYENEEAVDDSQLPKDRFSAERLKGVDSTLKIQPAELGDSAVYLCASSWGLAGGYNEQFFGPGTRLTVL.

The CDR3 sequence: CASSLQFTGATNYGYTF. In DNA, the CDR3 is TGTGCCAGCAGCTTGCAATTCACAGGCGCCACTAACTATGGCTACACCTTC. The chain links TRBV7-9 to TRBJ1-2; the D gene is possibly TRBD1 (5 bases). The CDR3 is 17 amino acids. Trimming pared 3 bases from V and 0 bases from J, leaving 17 bases between. Germline values: CDR1 SEHNR, CDR2 FQNEAQ (reference sequence).

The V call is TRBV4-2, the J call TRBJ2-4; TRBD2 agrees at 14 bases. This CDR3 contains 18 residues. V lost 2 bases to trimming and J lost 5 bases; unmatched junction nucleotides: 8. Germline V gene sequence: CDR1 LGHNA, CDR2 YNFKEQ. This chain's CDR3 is CASSQLVGLAGGQNIQYF. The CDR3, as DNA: TGTGCCAGCAGCCAATTAGTTGGACTAGCGGGAGGTCAAAACATTCAGTACTTC.

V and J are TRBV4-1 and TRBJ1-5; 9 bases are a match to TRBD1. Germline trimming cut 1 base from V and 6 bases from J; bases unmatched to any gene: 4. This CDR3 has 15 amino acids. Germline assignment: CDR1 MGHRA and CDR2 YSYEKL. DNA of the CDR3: TGCGCCAGCAGCCAAGGAACAGGGGGCGGTCAGCCCCAGCATTTT. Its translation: CASSQGTGGGQPQHF.

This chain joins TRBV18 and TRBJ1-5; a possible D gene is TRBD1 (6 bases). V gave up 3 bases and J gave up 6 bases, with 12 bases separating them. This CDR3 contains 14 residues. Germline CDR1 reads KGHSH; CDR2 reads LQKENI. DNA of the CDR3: TGTGCCAGCTCACCGTCCGGGGGGCCTCAGCCCCAGCATTTT. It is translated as CASSPSGGPQPQHF.

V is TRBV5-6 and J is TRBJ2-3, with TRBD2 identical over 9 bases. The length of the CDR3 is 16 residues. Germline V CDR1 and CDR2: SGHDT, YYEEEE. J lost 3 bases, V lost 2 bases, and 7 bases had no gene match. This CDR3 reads CASSFLRGGGTDTQYF. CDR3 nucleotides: TGTGCCAGCAGCTTTTTGCGGGGGGGAGGAACAGATACGCAGTATTTT.

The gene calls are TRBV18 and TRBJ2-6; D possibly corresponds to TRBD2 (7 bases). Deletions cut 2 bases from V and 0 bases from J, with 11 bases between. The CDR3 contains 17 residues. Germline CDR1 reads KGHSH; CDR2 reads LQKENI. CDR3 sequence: CASSPGGAVSGANVLTF. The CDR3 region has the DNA TGTGCCAGCTCACCAGGGGGGGCAGTCTCTGGGGCCAACGTCCTGACTTTC. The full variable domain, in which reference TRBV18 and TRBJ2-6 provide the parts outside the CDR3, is NAGVMQNPRHLVRRRGQEARLRCSPMKGHSHVYWYRQLPEEGLKFMVYLQKENIIDESGMPKERFSAEFPKEGPSILRIQQVVRGDSAAYFCASSPGGAVSGANVLTFGAGSRLTVL.

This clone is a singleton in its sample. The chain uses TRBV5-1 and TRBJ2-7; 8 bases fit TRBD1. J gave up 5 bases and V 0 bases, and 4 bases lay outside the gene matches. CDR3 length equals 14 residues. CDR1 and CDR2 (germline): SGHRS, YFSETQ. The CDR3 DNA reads TGCGCCAGCAGCTTGGGGACAGGGCGGGACGAGCAGTACTTC. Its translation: CASSLGTGRDEQYF.

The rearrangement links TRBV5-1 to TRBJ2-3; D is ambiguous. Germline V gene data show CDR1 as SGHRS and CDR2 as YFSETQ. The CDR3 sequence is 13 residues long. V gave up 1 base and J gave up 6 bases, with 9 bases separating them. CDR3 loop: CASSLSYGDTQYF. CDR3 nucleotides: TGCGCCAGCAGCTTGTCCTACGGGGATACGCAGTATTTT.

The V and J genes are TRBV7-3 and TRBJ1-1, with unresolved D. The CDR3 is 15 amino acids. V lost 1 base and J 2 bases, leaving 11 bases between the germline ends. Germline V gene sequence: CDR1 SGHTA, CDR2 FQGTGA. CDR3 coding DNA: TGTGCCAGCAGCTTAATAGAGGCCGGCAACACTGAAGCTTTCTTT. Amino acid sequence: CASSLIEAGNTEAFF.

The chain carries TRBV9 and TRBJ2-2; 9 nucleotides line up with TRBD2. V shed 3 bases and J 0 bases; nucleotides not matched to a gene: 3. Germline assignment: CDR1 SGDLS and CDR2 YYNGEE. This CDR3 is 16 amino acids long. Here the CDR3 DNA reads TGTGCCAGCAGCGCCCGACTAGCGGCGAACACCGGGGAGCTGTTTTTT. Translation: CASSARLAANTGELFF.

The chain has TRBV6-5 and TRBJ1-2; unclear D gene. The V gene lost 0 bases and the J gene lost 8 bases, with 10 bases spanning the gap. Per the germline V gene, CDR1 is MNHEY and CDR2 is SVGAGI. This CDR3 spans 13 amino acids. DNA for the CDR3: TGTGCCAGCAGTTACTCGACAAATCTAGGCTACACCTTC. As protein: CASSYSTNLGYTF.

The CDR3 spells CASSLALTGGQETQYF. The CDR3 coding sequence is TGCGCCAGCAGCTTGGCCTTGACGGGGGGCCAAGAGACCCAGTACTTC. The chain combines TRBV5-1 with TRBJ2-5; 7 bases are shared with TRBD2. Germline CDR1 reads SGHRS; CDR2 reads YFSETQ. The CDR3 covers 16 residues. V lost 0 bases, J lost 1 base, and 6 bases stayed unmatched.

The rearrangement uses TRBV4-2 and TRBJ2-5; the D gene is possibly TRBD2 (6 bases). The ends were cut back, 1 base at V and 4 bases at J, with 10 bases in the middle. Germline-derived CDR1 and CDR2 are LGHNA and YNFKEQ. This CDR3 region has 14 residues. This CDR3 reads CASSQVLAPETQYF. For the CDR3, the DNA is TGTGCCAGCAGCCAAGTACTAGCACCAGAGACCCAGTACTTC.

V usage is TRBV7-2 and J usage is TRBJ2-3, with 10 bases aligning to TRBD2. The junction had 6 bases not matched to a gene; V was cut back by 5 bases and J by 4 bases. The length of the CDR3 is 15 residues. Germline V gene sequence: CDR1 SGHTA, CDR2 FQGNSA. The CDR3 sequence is CASSLQRGGSDTQYF. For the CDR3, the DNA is TGTGCCAGCAGCCTCCAGCGGGGGGGCTCAGATACGCAGTATTTT.

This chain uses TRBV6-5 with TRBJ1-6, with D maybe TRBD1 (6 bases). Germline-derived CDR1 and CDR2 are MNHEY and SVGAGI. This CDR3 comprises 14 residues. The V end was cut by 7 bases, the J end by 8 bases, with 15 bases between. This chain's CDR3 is CASNWGGLDSPLHF. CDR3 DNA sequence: TGTGCCAGCAATTGGGGGGGCTTGGATTCACCCCTCCACTTT.

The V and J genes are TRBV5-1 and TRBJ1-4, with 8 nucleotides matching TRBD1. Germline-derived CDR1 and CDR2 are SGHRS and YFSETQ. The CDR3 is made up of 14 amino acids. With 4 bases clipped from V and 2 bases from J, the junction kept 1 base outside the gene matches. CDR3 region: CASSRTGTNEKLFF. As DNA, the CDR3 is TGCGCCAGCAGCCGGACAGGGACTAATGAAAAACTGTTTTTT.